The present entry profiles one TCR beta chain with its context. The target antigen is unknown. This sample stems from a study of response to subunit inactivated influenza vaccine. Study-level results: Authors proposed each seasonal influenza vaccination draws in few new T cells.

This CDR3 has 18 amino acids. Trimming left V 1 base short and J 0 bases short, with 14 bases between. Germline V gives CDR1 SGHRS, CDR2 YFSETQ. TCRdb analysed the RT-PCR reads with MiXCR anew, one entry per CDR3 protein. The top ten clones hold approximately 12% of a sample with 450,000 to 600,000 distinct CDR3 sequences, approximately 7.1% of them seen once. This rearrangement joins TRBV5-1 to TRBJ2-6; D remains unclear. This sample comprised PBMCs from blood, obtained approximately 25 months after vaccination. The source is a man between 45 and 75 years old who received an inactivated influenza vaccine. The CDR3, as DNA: TGCGCCAGCAGCTTGTCTCTCGGCAGCATCTCTGGGGCCAACGTCCTGACTTTC. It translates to CASSLSLGSISGANVLTF.